This T cell receptor (beta chain) was profiled in a study of CD8 T cells in Susac syndrome (dated by TCRdb to between 2018 and 2021). About the investigation overall: Of the Susac syndrome patients who were sequenced, eight were in clinical remission while roughly 6 had clinically active disease. Whether CD8+ T cell activation and differentiation in Susac syndrome was antigen driven was tested using repertoire sequencing. At the time of blood withdrawal, Susac syndrome patients were either therapy-naive, taking corticosteroids (with some also receiving IVIg), or on IVIg alone.

What the authors observed across the whole study: No clonal expansion was detected in the CD4+ T cell repertoire of Susac syndrome patients. The TCR sequencing and HLA analysis was acknowledged to have included a relatively small number of individuals.

RNA was extracted using the RNeasy kit, and roughly 0.5 to 1 ug of the RNA was reverse transcribed with random hexamers. The immunoSEQ multiplex PCR assay, covering 54 Vbeta and 13 Jbeta segments, was used to amplify TCR beta CDR3 regions. To correct PCR amplification bias, a synthetic template baseline was used for both primer optimization and computational correction. Concerning the study's data processing: Reads were annotated to V, D and J genes per IMGT and analyzed with immunoSEQ Analyzer, keeping only productive sequences. To calculate clonality, Shannon entropy was normalized by log2 of the number of productive unique sequences and then subtracted from one. For each patient and control, public and private clones were evaluated among the 100 most prevalent clones. Clones were defined as Susac-specific when absent from the healthy and MS cohorts, from some 1,100 published viral clones and from other ImmuneACCESS disease sequences. In TCRdb, the public reads were trimmed at Q25 with fastp and aligned with MiXCR, with productive beta chains retained. Under each unique CDR3 protein, matching rows form one entry showing the most common genes and DNA. These V and J calls are TCRdb output, not the study's own analysis. The sample table holds some 77,000 distinct CDR3 sequences, of which roughly 91% were seen once. The top ten hold about 0.53% of the sample.

V gives up 2 bases and J gives up 2 bases, and the segment between their germline ends measures 10 bases. Taken from the germline V gene, the CDR1 and CDR2 loops are SGHDN and FVKESK. The CDR3 sequence holds 15 residues, the cysteine and phenylalanine included. Only CDR3 DNA remains: 45 bases, in frame from the first base. High-throughput TCR beta sequencing profiled peripheral blood CD8+ and CD4+ T cells from healthy donors, Susac syndrome patients and multiple sclerosis patients. Susac syndrome patients met recently defined diagnostic criteria for definite or probable disease. CD8+ TEMRA cells were enriched by FACS, while bulk CD8+ and CD4+ T cells were purified by magnetic negative isolation. Blood was collected in EDTA tubes and processed within 24 hours, with PBMCs isolated through density gradient centrifugation. PBMCs intended for TCR sequencing were frozen in liquid nitrogen and were later thawed in a 37 degrees C water bath. A purity of at least 90% was achieved for sorted or isolated CD4+, CD8+ and CD8+ TEMRA cells.

For this clonotype: Its recognized antigen is unknown. It has no much larger one-base neighbor in the sample; base qualities were not kept.

Sequenced: CD4+ T cells from PBMCs. The rearrangement joined TRBV14 to TRBJ2-1, with TRBD2 as a weak D call on 6 bases. This clonotype was obtained from a human donor with Susac syndrome. The sequenced DNA: TGTGCCAGCAGCCAACGGGAGCTAACCTACAATGAGCAGTTCTTC. Its translation is CASSQRELTYNEQFF.